One and the same sample provided the 30 T cell receptor beta chains below, sequenced in a study of T cell responses to AZD1222 COVID-19 vaccine. Sequencing was performed with immunoSEQ multiplex PCR; in TCRdb, only in-frame clones are kept and a portion is missing. Of about 100,000 clones detected, about 85% appear once; the ten largest clones hold around 1.8%. The sequenced sample was peripheral blood, obtained on day 0 of AZD1222 vaccination. The receptor set was obtained from an adult in good health.

V and J are TRBV28 and TRBJ2-1; TRBD2 might be the D (6 bases). CDR1 is MDHEN and CDR2 is SYDVKM in the germline V gene. Trimming removed 6 bases from V and 3 bases from J, with 15 bases in between. The CDR3 is made up of 15 amino acids. DNA for the CDR3: TGTGCCAGCAGGTTGTTTAGCGGAGACTACAATGAGCAGTTCTTC. Amino acids: CASRLFSGDYNEQFF. Full variable domain (rest looked up from reference TRBV28 and TRBJ2-1): DVKVTQSSRYLVKRTGEKVFLECVQDMDHENMFWYRQDPGLGLRLIYFSYDVKMKEKGDIPEGYSVSREKKERFSLILESASTNQTSMYLCASRLFSGDYNEQFFGPGTRLTVL.

This clone appeared a few times. This chain joins TRBV25-1 and TRBJ1-2, with 9 bases that match TRBD1. The germline V gene encodes CDR1 MGHDK and CDR2 SYGVNS. The V and J ends lost 5 bases and 8 bases, in that order; junction bases with no gene match: 9. The CDR3 has 14 amino acids. CDR3 sequence: CASSQKQGASGYTF. CDR3 DNA sequence: TGTGCCAGCAGTCAAAAACAGGGGGCAAGCGGCTACACCTTC.

This chain uses TRBV27 with TRBJ1-6; D not certain. Germline V CDR1 and CDR2: MNHEY, SMNVEV (reference sequence). The V end lost 4 bases, the J end lost 7 bases, and 14 bases lay between the germline ends. The CDR3 contains 15 residues. In DNA form, the CDR3 reads TGTGCCAGCAGTTATGCCGCTTGGGTGAATTCACCCCTCCACTTT. Translating gives CASSYAAWVNSPLHF.

The chain combines TRBV7-8 with TRBJ1-2, with D unclear. V was pared by 0 bases and J by 4 bases, with 12 bases between. The germline V gene has CDR1 SGHVS and CDR2 FQNEAQ. The CDR3 runs 15 residues. The CDR3 region is CASSLAITASYGYTF. The CDR3 nucleotides are TGTGCCAGCAGCTTAGCGATTACAGCATCCTATGGCTACACCTTC.

V is TRBV7-8 and J is TRBJ2-1; the D gene is possibly TRBD2 (5 bases). This CDR3 contains 16 residues. Trimming removed 5 bases at V and 0 bases at J, with 14 bases between. Per germline, CDR1 SGHVS and CDR2 FQNEAQ. The CDR3 sequence: CASSPWTFSSYNEQFF. In DNA, the CDR3 is TGTGCCAGCAGCCCTTGGACTTTTAGCTCCTACAATGAGCAGTTCTTC.

V and J are TRBV21-1 and TRBJ2-3; TRBD1 is the table's D call and was not checked against the DNA. TRBV21-1 is a pseudogene locus. CDR3 length equals 18 residues. CDR3 coding DNA: TGTGCCAGCAGCAAGAGGGGGCCAGGGAGTCCATACACAGATACGCAGTATTTT. Translated: CASSKRGPGSPYTDTQYF.

This rearrangement joins TRBV6-5 to TRBJ2-7; D unresolved. Trimming left V 8 bases short and J 0 bases short, with 17 bases between. CDR1 is MNHEY, CDR2 SVGAGI, per germline. This CDR3 has 15 amino acids. As DNA, the CDR3 is TGTGCCAGCCGGCAAGGGCTTGCCATCTCCTACGAGCAGTACTTC. Protein sequence: CASRQGLAISYEQYF.

The chain links TRBV6-7 to TRBJ2-2; tentatively, D is TRBD1 (6 bases). TRBV6-7 counts as an open reading frame of uncertain function. The length of the CDR3 is 15 residues. V was shortened by 0 bases and J by 4 bases, with 9 bases between the two germline ends. CDR3 protein: CASSYSRGCTGELFF. DNA for the CDR3: TGTGCCAGCAGTTACTCGAGGGGGTGCACCGGGGAGCTGTTTTTT.

V usage is TRBV15 and J usage is TRBJ1-5; no clear D gene. This CDR3 has 19 residues. Trimming took off 0 bases at V and 0 bases at J, with 18 bases between the two ends. Germline CDR1 reads LNHNV; CDR2 reads YYDKDF (reference sequence). CDR3 protein: CATSRDLRRNIYSNQPQHF. DNA for the CDR3: TGTGCCACCAGCAGAGATCTGCGGCGGAATATTTATAGCAATCAGCCCCAGCATTTT.

This sequence joins TRBV4-1 and TRBJ1-1, with no clear D. Germline CDR1 MGHRA, CDR2 YSYEKL. V was cut by 3 bases and J by 8 bases, with 7 bases left in between. The CDR3 totals 11 residues. The CDR3 is CASSHGSEAFF. Written as DNA, the CDR3 is TGCGCCAGCAGCCATGGGTCGGAAGCTTTCTTT.

For the CDR3, the DNA is TGTGCCAGCAGCGACCGGGACAGGGGTCCCACTCAGCCCCAGCATTTT. Its protein product is CASSDRDRGPTQPQHF. This rearrangement joins TRBV6-2 or TRBV6-3 to TRBJ1-5, with 10 positions matching TRBD1. The CDR3 is made up of 16 amino acids. The germline V gene has CDR1 MNHEY and CDR2 SVGEGT. Germline trimming cut 6 bases from V and 6 bases from J; bases unmatched to any gene: 11.

The chain joins TRBV19 to TRBJ2-1; D is possibly TRBD2 (5 bases). Germline V lookup: CDR1 LNHDA, CDR2 SQIVND (reference sequence). CDR3 length: 14 residues. The V end was cut by 5 bases, the J end by 0 bases, with 8 bases between. CDR3 nucleotide sequence: TGTGCCAGTAGTCGAGGGAACTCCTACAATGAGCAGTTCTTC. It translates to CASSRGNSYNEQFF.

V is TRBV28 and J is TRBJ1-1; D is uncertain. V lost 7 bases, J lost 1 base, and 13 bases lay in between. This CDR3 region has 14 residues. Germline V gene data show CDR1 as MDHEN and CDR2 as SYDVKM. The CDR3 DNA is TGTGCCAGCACCCTTGGGCAAGGGAACACTGAAGCTTTCTTT. Translating gives CASTLGQGNTEAFF.

V is TRBV9 and J is TRBJ1-3; D uncertain. Trimming removed 3 bases from V and 0 bases from J, with 7 bases in between. The CDR3 covers 14 residues. The germline V gene has CDR1 SGDLS and CDR2 YYNGEE. For the CDR3, the DNA is TGTGCCAGCAGCGCCAGAAGCTCTGGAAACACCATATATTTT. It yields the protein CASSARSSGNTIYF.

V gene TRBV6-2 or TRBV6-3 combines with J gene TRBJ2-1, with TRBD2 as a possible D gene (5 bases). The CDR3 is 17 residues long. The germline V and J ends were trimmed by 5 bases and 0 bases, with 17 bases remaining between them. Germline CDR1 and CDR2: MNHEY and SVGEGT. The CDR3 sequence is CASSALLIGSSYNEQFF. CDR3 nucleotide sequence: TGTGCCAGCAGTGCCCTACTCATAGGGAGCTCCTACAATGAGCAGTTCTTC.

This chain uses TRBV11-1 with TRBJ1-1; D unclear. Trimming shortened V by 3 bases and J by 8 bases, and 16 bases separated the two germline ends. Germline V lookup: CDR1 SGHAT, CDR2 FQDESV (reference sequence). There are 14 residues in the CDR3. The CDR3 is CASSLVGGPTEAFF. The CDR3 nucleotides are TGTGCCAGCAGCTTGGTAGGAGGGCCGACAGAAGCTTTCTTT.

The chain uses TRBV6-5 and TRBJ1-3, with 9 bases identical to TRBD1. The germline gives CDR1 MNHEY, CDR2 SVGAGI. V dropped 0 bases and J dropped 10; count of bases not matched to a gene: 7. The CDR3 sequence is 15 residues long. The CDR3 reads CASSYSRTGVGTIYF. The CDR3 bases are TGTGCCAGCAGTTACTCGAGGACAGGGGTCGGGACCATATATTTT.

This chain uses TRBV20-1 with TRBJ2-7; D gene unclear. Germline V gives CDR1 DFQATT, CDR2 SNEGSKA (reference sequence). The CDR3 totals 10 residues. V was trimmed by 4 bases and J by 3 bases, leaving 4 bases between them. The CDR3 region has the DNA TGCAGTGCTAAGGACTACGAGCAGTACTTC. It yields the protein CSAKDYEQYF.

The V and J genes are TRBV27 and TRBJ2-7, with 10 bases aligning to TRBD1. Germline-derived CDR1 and CDR2 are MNHEY and SMNVEV (reference sequence). The CDR3 is 14 amino acids. Germline trimming cut 5 bases from V and 4 bases from J; bases unmatched to any gene: 5. CDR3 protein: CASSETGGGYEQYF. The CDR3 DNA sequence: TGTGCCAGCAGTGAGACAGGGGGCGGGTACGAGCAGTACTTC.

The chain joins TRBV5-1 to TRBJ2-5, with D tentatively TRBD1 (6 bases). Germline CDR1 reads SGHRS; CDR2 reads YFSETQ. The V gene lost 6 bases and the J gene lost 1 base, with 10 bases spanning the gap. The CDR3 contains 13 residues. The DNA for the CDR3 is TGCGCCAGCAAGGTGGACAGCCAAGAGACCCAGTACTTC. Translating it yields CASKVDSQETQYF.

The rearrangement joins TRBV19 to TRBJ1-5, with a tentative D call TRBD1 (6 bases). Trimming took 5 bases from V and 0 from J, leaving 11 bases between them. Germline V gene data show CDR1 as LNHDA and CDR2 as SQIVND (reference sequence). This CDR3 is 15 amino acids long. CDR3 bases: TGTGCCAGTAGTTGGGGGCCTGATAGCAATCAGCCCCAGCATTTT. Translated: CASSWGPDSNQPQHF.

This clone was observed a single time. The rearrangement joins TRBV10-3 to TRBJ2-3, with 10 bases lining up with TRBD1. V shed 6 bases, J shed 5 bases, and the junction held 8 bases outside the gene matches. The length of the CDR3 is 15 residues. Looked up from germline, CDR1 is ENHRY and CDR2 is SYGVKD. CDR3 region: CAIRETGGLEDTQYF. The CDR3 nucleotides read TGTGCCATCAGGGAGACAGGGGGCCTGGAAGATACGCAGTATTTT.

V usage is TRBV21-1 and J usage is TRBJ2-7; TRBD1 is the table's D call, not checked against the DNA. TRBV21-1 is noted as a pseudogene. The CDR3 runs 11 residues. Here the CDR3 reads CASSTQYEQYF. The DNA of the CDR3 is TGTGCCAGCAGCACCCAATACGAGCAGTACTTC.

The rearrangement links TRBV30 to TRBJ2-7, with 8 bases aligning to TRBD1. This CDR3 has 15 residues. The germline gives CDR1 GTSNPN, CDR2 SVGIG (reference sequence). J was trimmed by 2 bases and V by 4 bases; bases with no gene match: 10. CDR3 sequence reads: CAWILPGQAPYEQYF. The CDR3 DNA reads as TGTGCCTGGATCTTACCGGGACAGGCTCCCTACGAGCAGTACTTC.

In regard to this clone: The sample holds other DNA sequences that translate to the same CDR3. J is TRBJ2-2 and V is TRBV7-9; 10 nucleotides match TRBD1. The germline gives CDR1 SEHNR, CDR2 FQNEAQ (reference sequence). CDR3 length equals 16 residues. V dropped 4 bases and J dropped 2; count of bases not matched to a gene: 4. Here the CDR3 DNA reads TGTGCCAGCAGCTCCCGGGACAGGGGAAACACCGGGGAGCTGTTTTTT. Translation gives CASSSRDRGNTGELFF. The full variable domain, in which reference TRBV7-9 and TRBJ2-2 provide the parts outside the CDR3, is DTGVSQNPRHKITKRGQNVTFRCDPISEHNRLYWYRQTLGQGPEFLTYFQNEAQLEKSRLLSDRFSAERPKGSFSTLEIQRTEQGDSAMYLCASSSRDRGNTGELFFGEGSRLTVL.

V and J are TRBV6-2 or TRBV6-3 and TRBJ2-2; 8 bases line up with TRBD1. The CDR3 totals 13 residues. Germline V gene sequence: CDR1 MNHEY, CDR2 SVGEGT. J gave up 5 bases and V 8 bases, and 4 bases lay outside the gene matches. Here the CDR3 DNA reads TGTGCCAGCGGCCAGGGGGCAACCGGGGAGCTGTTTTTT. Protein: CASGQGATGELFF.

The V gene is TRBV5-1, the J gene TRBJ2-5, with 9 bases matching TRBD2. This CDR3 has 14 residues. V lost 4 bases to trimming and J lost 1 base; unmatched junction nucleotides: 2. Germline-derived CDR1 and CDR2 are SGHRS and YFSETQ. DNA for the CDR3: TGCGCCAGCAGCGCGGGACTAGCCCAAGAGACCCAGTACTTC. It is translated as CASSAGLAQETQYF.

This clone appeared once. The rearrangement links TRBV9 to TRBJ2-5; D is possibly TRBD2 (5 bases). The CDR3 has 13 residues. V was trimmed by 0 bases and J by 5 bases, leaving 8 bases between them. CDR1 SGDLS and CDR2 YYNGEE come from the germline V gene. The CDR3: CASSVVTGETQYF. In DNA, the CDR3 is TGTGCCAGCAGCGTAGTAACGGGGGAGACCCAGTACTTC.

This clone was seen only once. The genes are TRBV6-5 and TRBJ1-5, with TRBD1 identical over 10 bases. The CDR3 runs 16 residues. Trimming at V came to 4 bases and at J to 6 bases, leaving 9 bases not matched to a gene. Looked up from germline, CDR1 is MNHEY and CDR2 is SVGAGI. The DNA of the CDR3 is TGTGCCAGCAGTTCGGGACAGGGGAGCCGTGTTCAGCCCCAGCATTTT. It codes for CASSSGQGSRVQPQHF.

The genes are TRBV5-4 and TRBJ2-2, with TRBD2 matching over 13 bases. This CDR3 region has 16 residues. The V gene's germline CDR1 is SGHNT and CDR2 YYREEE (reference sequence). Trimming at V came to 4 bases and at J to 6 bases, leaving 6 bases not matched to a gene. CDR3 residues: CASSPRTSGSAGELFF. CDR3 bases: TGTGCCAGCAGCCCCCGGACTAGCGGGAGTGCCGGGGAGCTGTTTTTT.